The 31 T cell receptor beta chains below were found in one sample sequenced in a study of blood T cells in healthy people across ages. Primers used in a second PCR of roughly 7 to 12 cycles were a sample-barcoded 5' primer and a J-beta primer mix. A single record per CDR3 protein comes from TCRdb applying MiXCR to the 5' RACE reads. The sample consists of about 570,000 distinct CDR3 sequences, approximately 27% of them appearing once. The specimen was blood. Source of these receptors: a woman aged 70-85 years in good health.

This chain connects TRBV6-1 to TRBJ1-2; no reliable D call. CDR3 size: 13 residues. V lost 6 bases and J 4 bases, leaving 12 bases between the germline ends. Germline assignment: CDR1 MNHNS and CDR2 SASEGT. CDR3 coding DNA: TGTGCCAGCAGGAAACCTTCGGGCTATGGCTACACCTTC. Protein: CASRKPSGYGYTF.

This clonotype showed up just once. This chain joins TRBV12-3 or TRBV12-4 and TRBJ1-1, with D uncertain. V lost 3 bases to trimming and J lost 0 bases, with 17 bases between them. The CDR3 consists of 17 residues. In DNA form, the CDR3 reads TGTGCCAGCAGTTTGCGGGCCCGGCGAATTTTGAACACTGAAGCTTTCTTT. Its protein product is CASSLRARRILNTEAFF.

This clonotype came up a few times. The gene calls are TRBV2 and TRBJ2-1, with D possibly being TRBD2 (5 bases). Germline V gives CDR1 SNHLY, CDR2 FYNNEI. Between the trimmed V and J ends, which lost 3 bases and 11 bases, there was a span of 20 bases. This CDR3 contains 15 residues. The CDR3 loop reads CASSEVVGGWMKQFF. The CDR3 coding sequence is TGTGCCAGCAGTGAGGTCGTGGGCGGGTGGATGAAGCAGTTCTTC.

The chain links TRBV5-1 to TRBJ1-2; 7 nucleotides match TRBD1. Germline-derived CDR1 and CDR2 are SGHRS and YFSETQ. The trim removed 0 bases at V and 4 bases at J, leaving 12 bases unmatched. The CDR3 is 17 residues long. The CDR3 DNA reads TGCGCCAGCAGCTTGGGGGGCGCAGGGGGGTTCGTCTATGGCTACACCTTC. Translated: CASSLGGAGGFVYGYTF.

V gene TRBV7-2 combines with J gene TRBJ2-5; 11 bases align to TRBD1. The DNA end is more similar to TRBJ2-7, so the J call may be wrong. The CDR3 has 16 residues. Germline assignment: CDR1 SGHTA and CDR2 FQGNSA. This chain's CDR3 is CASSLAGTGGYYEQYF. CDR3 coding DNA: TGTGCCAGCAGCTTGGCCGGGACAGGGGGGTACTACGAGCAGTACTTC.

This clonotype was recorded a few times. The rearrangement uses TRBV4-1 and TRBJ2-7, with unresolved D. The V gene's germline CDR1 is MGHRA and CDR2 YSYEKL. Trimming pared 0 bases from V and 0 bases from J, leaving 6 bases between. The CDR3 loop spans 14 amino acids. This chain's CDR3 is CASSQERSSYEQYF. Here the CDR3 DNA reads TGCGCCAGCAGCCAAGAACGCAGCTCCTACGAGCAGTACTTC.

CDR3 nucleotides: TGTGCCAGCAGCTGGGACCGGACTAGGGGGCCGGGTGAGCAGTTCTTC. Translation: CASSWDRTRGPGEQFF. J is TRBJ2-5 and V is TRBV7-2, with D perhaps matching TRBD1 or TRBD2 (7 bases each). With the DNA end fitting TRBJ2-1 better, the J assignment may be wrong. The CDR3 length is 16 residues. Germline V gene sequence: CDR1 SGHTA, CDR2 FQGNSA.

This clonotype was observed a handful of times. This could be a read error, since a much larger clone is one nucleotide away. The CDR3 ends on some other residue instead of the conserved phenylalanine or tryptophan, so this is likely a read error. This chain joins TRBV7-3 and TRBJ2-1; 8 bases are a match to TRBD2. The CDR3 consists of 13 residues. With V trimmed by 3 bases and J by 5 bases, 0 bases remained unmatched. Germline V gene data show CDR1 as SGHTA and CDR2 as FQGTGA. Written as DNA, the CDR3 is TGTGCCAGCAGCTTGGGACTAGACAATGAGCAGTTCCTC. Its translation: CASSLGLDNEQFL.

This rearrangement joins TRBV7-2 to TRBJ2-3, with D hard to call. CDR1 is SGHTA and CDR2 is FQGNSA in the germline V gene. This CDR3 has 14 amino acids. Deletions cut 0 bases from V and 0 bases from J, with 4 bases between. CDR3 protein: CASSLAKSTDTQYF. CDR3 bases: TGTGCCAGCAGCTTAGCAAAGAGCACAGATACGCAGTATTTT. Full variable domain (rest looked up from reference TRBV7-2 and TRBJ2-3): GAGVSQSPSNKVTEKGKDVELRCDPISGHTALYWYRQSLGQGLEFLIYFQGNSAPDKSGLPSDRFSAERTGGSVSTLTIQRTQQEDSAVYLCASSLAKSTDTQYFGPGTRLTVL.

The rearrangement links TRBV11-3 to TRBJ1-2, with D maybe TRBD1 (5 bases). There are 16 residues in the CDR3. Germline V gives CDR1 SGHNT, CDR2 YENEEA. With 0 bases removed from V and 2 bases from J, the gap between germline ends came to 13 bases. In nucleotides, the CDR3 is TGTGCCAGCAGCTTAGAGGGAAGGGGAGGCAACTATGGCTACACCTTC. It yields the protein CASSLEGRGGNYGYTF. Full variable domain (rest looked up from reference TRBV11-3 and TRBJ1-2): EAGVVQSPRYKIIEKKQPVAFWCNPISGHNTLYWYLQNLGQGPELLIRYENEEAVDDSQLPKDRFSAERLKGVDSTLKIQPAELGDSAVYLCASSLEGRGGNYGYTFGSGTRLTVV.

This clonotype came up a few times. One end of the junction fails to match germline, which may point to a read error. The rearrangement links TRBV14 to TRBJ1-1; no definite D call. The CDR3 loop spans 13 amino acids. The germline V gene has CDR1 SGHDN and CDR2 FVKESK. In nucleotides, the CDR3 is TGTGCCAGCAGCCAAGGCCCAGATCGTGAAGCCTTCTTT. Protein: CASSQGPDREAFF.

V and J are TRBV29-1 and TRBJ1-1; the D gene is possibly TRBD1 (5 bases). Trimming left V 3 bases short and J 3 bases short, with 11 bases between. The CDR3 runs 13 residues. Germline CDR1 is SQVTM and CDR2 is ANQGSEA. The CDR3 DNA sequence: TGCAGCGTTGAGTCAGGGTTGGACACTGAAGCTTTCTTT. Translated: CSVESGLDTEAFF. Together with reference TRBV29-1 and TRBJ1-1, the CDR3 gives the full variable domain: SAVISQKPSRDICQRGTSLTIQCQVDSQVTMMFWYRQQPGQSLTLIATANQGSEATYESGFVIDKFPISRPNLTFSTLTVSNMSPEDSSIYLCSVESGLDTEAFFGQGTRLTVV.

The J gene is TRBJ2-3, the V gene TRBV6-5, with D perhaps given as TRBD1 or TRBD2 (6 bases each). The CDR3 contains 16 residues. The germline CDR1 and CDR2 sequences are MNHEY and SVGAGI. The germline V and J ends were trimmed by 0 bases and 5 bases, with 15 bases remaining between them. The DNA for the CDR3 is TGTGCCAGCAGTTACTCGTTGAGGGGGGATGAAGATACGCAGTATTTT. Its protein product is CASSYSLRGDEDTQYF.

This chain joins TRBV19 and TRBJ1-2, with 7 bases aligning to TRBD1. The CDR3 has 12 amino acids. CDR1 is LNHDA and CDR2 is SQIVND in the germline V gene (reference sequence). With V trimmed by 6 bases and J by 5 bases, 3 bases remained unmatched. The DNA of the CDR3 is TGTGCCAGTAGACAGGGGAGGTATGGCTACACCTTC. Amino acids: CASRQGRYGYTF.

Comment on this clonotype: At one of its ends the junction is not consistent with the germline gene, which may arise from a read error. V and J are TRBV6-2 or TRBV6-3 and TRBJ2-7; 12 bases line up with TRBD1. The germline CDR1 and CDR2 sequences are MNHEY and SVGEGT. This CDR3 region has 16 residues. CDR3 DNA sequence: TGCGCCAGCAGTCGATCGGGACAGGGGGCGCCTTACGAGCAGTACTTC. Residues: CASSRSGQGAPYEQYF.

The V and J genes are TRBV6-4 and TRBJ2-5, with 8 bases matching TRBD2. Germline CDR1 is MRHNA and CDR2 is SNTAGT. The CDR3 extends over 14 amino acids. J lost 2 bases, V lost 6 bases, and 5 bases had no gene match. CDR3 protein: CASSKRGPQETQYF. The CDR3 DNA reads as TGTGCCAGCAGCAAGCGGGGGCCTCAAGAGACCCAGTACTTC.

This clonotype was counted many times. The chain carries TRBV4-3 and TRBJ1-6, with D maybe TRBD1 (5 bases). The germline V gene encodes CDR1 LGHNA and CDR2 YSLEER. The CDR3 is made up of 18 amino acids. Trimming removed 0 bases from V and 5 bases from J, with 17 bases in between. The CDR3 loop reads CASSQDILGQGHNSPLHF. The CDR3 DNA follows: TGCGCCAGCAGCCAAGATATCTTGGGGCAAGGGCATAATTCACCCCTCCACTTT.

This clonotype was picked up a small number of times. CDR3 in amino acids: CASSQGGIGHGYTF. As DNA, the CDR3 is TGTGCCAGCAGCCAAGGGGGTATTGGACATGGCTACACCTTC. The rearrangement joins TRBV4-2 to TRBJ1-2; no clear D. CDR3 length: 14 amino acids. Germline CDR1 is LGHNA and CDR2 is YNFKEQ. Trimming removed 1 base from V and 6 bases from J, with 12 bases in between.

This clonotype was detected a few times. V is TRBV6-2 or TRBV6-3 and J is TRBJ2-7, with D possibly being TRBD1 (6 bases). Per the germline V gene, CDR1 is MNHEY and CDR2 is SVGEGT. Trimming took off 4 bases at V and 4 bases at J, with 11 bases between the two ends. This CDR3 contains 13 residues. CDR3 protein: CASSFRTGYEQYF. The CDR3 DNA follows: TGTGCCAGCAGTTTCCGAACAGGGTACGAGCAGTACTTC.

This chain joins TRBV5-1 and TRBJ1-2; D unclear. The V end lost 0 bases, the J end lost 4 bases, and 10 bases lay between the germline ends. The CDR3 runs to 14 residues. The V gene's germline CDR1 is SGHRS and CDR2 YFSETQ. The CDR3 sequence: CASSLELGPYGYTF. The CDR3 DNA reads as TGCGCCAGCAGCTTGGAGCTCGGACCCTATGGCTACACCTTC.

V gene TRBV15 combines with J gene TRBJ2-3; D gene unclear. This CDR3 has 17 amino acids. CDR1 is LNHNV, CDR2 YYDKDF, per germline (reference sequence). Trimming took 0 bases from V and 1 from J, leaving 14 bases between them. The CDR3 DNA reads as TGTGCCACCAGCAGAGATCAAAATGCTAGACGCACAGATACGCAGTATTTT. It yields the protein CATSRDQNARRTDTQYF.

This chain connects TRBV3-1 to TRBJ1-2; no clear D. Germline values: CDR1 LGHDT, CDR2 YNNKEL (reference sequence). V dropped 2 bases and J dropped 0 bases, with 13 bases sitting between them. The length of the CDR3 is 16 residues. The CDR3 DNA is TGTGCCAGCAGCCAACGTTATGAAATTTCTAACTATGGCTACACCTTC. Its translation is CASSQRYEISNYGYTF.

The table lists this clonotype with many counts. The chain uses TRBV12-3 or TRBV12-4 and TRBJ1-1; D uncertain. The CDR3 is 16 residues long. V was clipped by 7 bases and J by 0 bases, with 18 bases between them. The CDR3 DNA is TGTGCCAGCACCCCCTCCTGGGCCTCCATGAACACTGAAGCTTTCTTT. Its protein product is CASTPSWASMNTEAFF.

With regard to this clonotype: Mismatch with germline at one junction end may stem from a read error. The chain links TRBV7-9 to TRBJ2-4, with 7 bases that match TRBD1. CDR3 length equals 16 residues. Germline-derived CDR1 and CDR2 are SEHNR and FQNEAQ (reference sequence). The CDR3 DNA is TGTGCCAGCAACTTATTGGGGGATGTGCGACAGGGCATTCAGTACTTC. Its protein is CASNLLGDVRQGIQYF.

This clonotype was observed a few times. The V call is TRBV7-2, the J call TRBJ1-1; TRBD1 is a possible D gene (6 bases). V dropped 2 bases and J dropped 1 base, with 11 bases sitting between them. Germline V gives CDR1 SGHTA, CDR2 FQGNSA. The CDR3 spans 15 residues. CDR3 DNA: TGTGCCAGCAGCTTACGGCGGGGACAGAACACTGAAGCTTTCTTT. Translating it yields CASSLRRGQNTEAFF. Based on the CDR3 plus reference TRBV7-2 and TRBJ1-1, the full variable domain is GAGVSQSPSNKVTEKGKDVELRCDPISGHTALYWYRQSLGQGLEFLIYFQGNSAPDKSGLPSDRFSAERTGGSVSTLTIQRTQQEDSAVYLCASSLRRGQNTEAFFGQGTRLTVV.

The chain joins TRBV20-1 to TRBJ2-5; 10 nucleotides line up with TRBD2. CDR3 length: 16 residues. V dropped 2 bases and J dropped 5; count of bases not matched to a gene: 11. In germline, CDR1 is DFQATT, CDR2 SNEGSKA (reference sequence). CDR3 protein: CSARPLLAGATETQYF. Written as DNA, the CDR3 is TGCAGTGCTAGACCCCTTCTAGCGGGGGCGACGGAGACCCAGTACTTC.

The chain recombines TRBV6-5 with TRBJ1-1, with D possibly being TRBD1 (5 bases). There are 14 residues in the CDR3. Germline CDR1 MNHEY, CDR2 SVGAGI. The V end lost 4 bases, the J end lost 1 base, and 10 bases lay between the germline ends. For the CDR3, the DNA is TGTGCCAGCAGTTTGAGGGGTTGGAACACTGAAGCTTTCTTT. Residues: CASSLRGWNTEAFF.

This clonotype has more than one count but fewer than ten. The J gene is TRBJ1-3, the V gene TRBV6-1, with TRBD1 matching 9 bases. From germline, CDR1 is MNHNS and CDR2 SASEGT. The CDR3 loop spans 16 amino acids. Germline trimming cut 6 bases from V and 2 bases from J; bases unmatched to any gene: 8. Here the CDR3 reads CASREGQGGTGNTIYF. CDR3 in DNA: TGTGCCAGCAGAGAGGGACAGGGCGGAACTGGAAACACCATATATTTT.

The rearrangement links TRBV9 to TRBJ2-5; D remains unclear. The DNA end favors TRBJ2-7, so the J call may be wrong. The CDR3 extends over 14 amino acids. CDR1 and CDR2 (germline): SGDLS, YYNGEE. As DNA, the CDR3 is TGTGCCACAGAGCCGACACTCTCTCTCTACGAGCAGTACTTC. Residues: CATEPTLSLYEQYF.

This clonotype was seen ten or more times. The V and J genes are TRBV11-3 and TRBJ2-4; maybe TRBD1 (7 bases). Per the germline V gene, CDR1 is SGHNT and CDR2 is YENEEA. The CDR3 sequence is 16 residues long. V lost 6 bases and J lost 3, with 18 bases in between. The CDR3: CASRNQGGSGKNIQYF. CDR3 nucleotides: TGTGCCAGCAGAAACCAGGGGGGTTCGGGCAAAAACATTCAGTACTTC. Based on the CDR3 plus reference TRBV11-3 and TRBJ2-4, the full variable domain is EAGVVQSPRYKIIEKKQPVAFWCNPISGHNTLYWYLQNLGQGPELLIRYENEEAVDDSQLPKDRFSAERLKGVDSTLKIQPAELGDSAVYLCASRNQGGSGKNIQYFGAGTRLSVL.

The sample holds a few counts of this clonotype. The chain couples TRBV6-2 or TRBV6-3 to TRBJ2-5, with 9 bases lining up with TRBD2. The J call may be in error: the DNA end matches TRBJ2-1 better. Germline lookup yields CDR1 MNHEY and CDR2 SVGEGT. The length of the CDR3 is 15 residues. The DNA of the CDR3 is TGTGCCAGCAGCTTACTAGCGGGTTATAACAATGAGCAGTTCTTC. Encoded protein: CASSLLAGYNNEQFF.